The clone carrying this T cell receptor (beta chain) was seen more than once but under ten times. Its antigen is currently unknown. The data are from a study of radiation and T cells in renal cell carcinoma. The assay was immunoSEQ multiplex PCR, and TCRdb's table has in-frame clones only and misses some. Found here are around 64,000 clones, about three quarters of them singletons; the top ten hold 7.3%. The V and J ends lost 0 bases and 4 bases respectively, with 19 bases between them. In germline, CDR1 is SGDLS, CDR2 YYNGEE. This CDR3 spans 17 amino acids. This sample's time point: baseline pretreatment blood. Treatment denoted: 15 Gy SBRT to primary tumor, nephrectomy 4 weeks later. This renal cell carcinoma was of the clear cell type. Findings and caveats of the study: Top tumor clonotypes rose in blood 2 weeks post-radiation, then contracted. Baseline intratumoral clonotype presence is unknown without pretreatment biopsies.

The chain carries TRBV9 and TRBJ1-2, with D possibly TRBD1 on 6 matching bases. The clonotype originates from a man between 60 and 75 years old with renal cell carcinoma. The material was blood, obtained from a patient whose treatment included radiotherapy and nephrectomy. The DNA of the CDR3 is TGTGCCAGCAGCGTAGGGGGTCATTGGGGGCAGCCCTATGGCTACACCTTC. It translates to CASSVGGHWGQPYGYTF.